Below are 3 T cell receptor beta chains sequenced from a single sample in a study of cytotoxic CD8 clonotypes in ibrutinib-treated CLL. Using immunoSEQ multiplex PCR, the repertoire was profiled, and TCRdb retains in-frame clones only, with some absent. The data hold tens of thousands of clones, with roughly three quarters observed a single time. Source: PBMCs, taken at disease progression, from a patient treated with ibrutinib. All receptors come from a human donor with chronic lymphocytic leukemia.

The chain is built from TRBV4-1 and TRBJ1-1, with D perhaps matching TRBD1 (6 bases). The CDR3 contains 17 residues. The V end was cut by 3 bases, the J end by 1 base, with 18 bases between. Germline V gene lookup returns CDR1 MGHRA and CDR2 YSYEKL. The CDR3 region has the DNA TGCGCCAGCAGCCACCCCAACAGGGACCTGCGGAACACTGAAGCTTTCTTT. Its protein product is CASSHPNRDLRNTEAFF.

The gene calls are TRBV2 and TRBJ1-5; D is undetermined. The CDR3 contains 15 residues. V was cut by 2 bases and J by 3 bases, with 11 bases left in between. Looked up from germline, CDR1 is SNHLY and CDR2 is FYNNEI. CDR3 amino acids: CASSERYDHNQPQHF. The CDR3 nucleotides are TGTGCCAGCAGTGAACGGTACGATCACAATCAGCCCCAGCATTTT.

The chain combines TRBV15 with TRBJ1-1; unclear D gene. Germline V gene sequence: CDR1 LNHNV, CDR2 YYDKDF (reference sequence). V lost 5 bases and J 0 bases, leaving 13 bases between the germline ends. The CDR3 has 15 residues. The CDR3 bases are TGTGCCACCAGCTTTTCATTCGAGCTGAACACTGAAGCTTTCTTT. Translating gives CATSFSFELNTEAFF.